This T cell receptor beta chain was identified in a study of beta chain features in type 1 diabetes. Overall study results and limits: People with Type 1 diabetes carried modestly yet significantly shorter TCRB CDR3s in all four CD4+ subsets.

Every isolated RNA sample was fully reverse transcribed, so sequencing captured expressed TCRB transcripts. The protocol was immunoSEQ multiplex PCR, while the TCRdb copy is restricted to in-frame clones and leaves out a portion. The data hold fewer than 650,000 clones, with around 15% observed a single time. As regards this clone: Its antigen remains unknown.

Trimming shortened V by 5 bases and J by 2 bases, and 13 bases separated the two germline ends. The germline CDR1 and CDR2 sequences are MNHEY and SVGAGI. The CDR3 runs to 15 residues. The source is a man aged 18 to 30 in good health. V usage is TRBV6-5 and J usage is TRBJ2-1; no clear D. The sequenced material came from naive CD4+ T cells from blood. The CDR3 nucleotides are TGTGCCAGCAGTCGTACGGGTCGTACCTACAATGAGCAGTTCTTC. The encoded protein is CASSRTGRTYNEQFF.